This T cell receptor (beta chain) was found in a study of T cell responses to AZD1222 COVID-19 vaccine. Sequenced by immunoSEQ multiplex PCR; TCRdb stores in-frame clones only, minus some. Among some 110,000 clones, about 92% were seen once, and the ten largest hold about 3%. The CDR3 covers 16 residues. With 5 bases removed from V and 4 bases from J, the gap between germline ends came to 21 bases. Germline-derived CDR1 and CDR2 are MNHEY and SMNVEV (reference sequence). The sample was peripheral blood, taken on day 0 of AZD1222 vaccination. This receptor was obtained from an adult in good health. The chain employs TRBV27 and TRBJ2-7, with a weak D call TRBD2 (6 bases). The CDR3, as DNA: TGTGCCAGCAGTCCACCGGGACTCTTTCGCCTTTACGAGCAGTACTTC. It specifies CASSPPGLFRLYEQYF.